The rows below give T cell receptor beta chains drawn from one sample of a study of cytomegalovirus exposure and HLA in healthy donors. Assay: immunoSEQ multiplex PCR; the TCRdb copy retains only in-frame clones and omits some. The sample consists of around 210,000 clones, 78% of them appearing once. The sequenced material came from PBMCs. These receptors originate from a boy younger than 18 in good health and CMV-seronegative. Each CDR3 is given with its conserved first and last residue. D genes are given only for firm matches. Some rows mark clone size as missing; the rest say once, few, many or name a class of expanded clone.

TRBD1	TRBV28	TRBJ1-1	NA	CASSLGGPGTEAFF	TGTGCCAGCAGTCTAGGGGGCCCAGGCACTGAAGCTTTCTTT
NA	TRBV12-5	TRBJ1-5	NA	CASGLVPGNQPQHF	TGTGCTAGTGGTTTGGTACCAGGGAATCAGCCCCAGCATTTT
TRBD2	TRBV29-1	TRBJ2-5	NA	CSADSGQETQYF	TGCAGCGCCGATAGCGGGCAAGAGACCCAGTACTTC
TRBD2	TRBV4-2	TRBJ2-7	NA	CASSQASGSSNYEQYF	TGTGCCAGCAGCCAGGCTAGCGGGAGTTCTAACTACGAGCAGTACTTC
NA	TRBV10-3	TRBJ1-1	NA	CAISESEGMNTEAFF	TGTGCCATCAGTGAGTCGGAGGGTATGAACACTGAAGCTTTCTTT
TRBD1	TRBV5-6	TRBJ1-4	NA	CASSFGTGEKLFF	TGTGCCAGCAGCTTCGGGACAGGTGAAAAACTGTTTTTT
NA	TRBV15	TRBJ1-2	NA	CATSRNPRGGYTF	TGTGCCACCAGCAGAAATCCGCGGGGCGGCTACACCTTC
NA	TRBV27	TRBJ1-4	NA	CASSFGRGSHEKLFF	TGTGCCAGCAGTTTTGGGAGGGGATCCCATGAAAAACTGTTTTTT
NA	TRBV18	TRBJ2-5	NA	CASSPGGETQYF	TGTGCCAGCTCACCGGGAGGAGAGACCCAGTACTTC
NA	TRBV30	TRBJ2-7	NA	CACAEGSSYEQYF	TGTGCCTGTGCCGAGGGAAGCTCCTACGAGCAGTACTTC
TRBD2	TRBV29-1	TRBJ2-1	once	CSVGRWRELYNEQFF	TGCAGCGTTGGGCGTTGGCGGGAGCTTTACAATGAGCAGTTCTTC
TRBD1	TRBV5-5	TRBJ2-1	NA	CASSLDRENEQFF	TGTGCCAGCAGCTTAGACAGGGAGAATGAGCAGTTCTTC
TRBD2	TRBV7-2	TRBJ2-7	NA	CASSFLREGGYEQYF	TGTGCCAGCAGCTTTTTGCGGGAGGGTGGGTACGAGCAGTACTTC
NA	TRBV7-2	TRBJ2-2	NA	CASSLVWATSGELFF	TGTGCCAGCAGCTTAGTCTGGGCCACCTCCGGGGAGCTGTTTTTT
TRBD1	TRBV7-2	TRBJ2-3	NA	CASSSARGDTQYF	TGTGCCAGCAGCTCCGCCAGGGGGGATACGCAGTATTTT
TRBD2	TRBV5-1	TRBJ2-3	NA	CASSLSSGSHTDTQYF	TGCGCCAGCAGCTTGTCTAGCGGGAGCCACACAGATACGCAGTATTTT
NA	TRBV6-6	TRBJ1-2	few	CASSTANYGYTF	TGTGCCAGCAGTACAGCAAACTATGGCTACACCTTC
NA	TRBV5-1	TRBJ2-1	NA	CASSLDRLSSYNEQFF	TGCGCCAGCAGCTTGGACAGGCTGAGCTCCTACAATGAGCAGTTCTTC
TRBD1	TRBV10-3	TRBJ1-1	NA	CAIRGTGGNTEAFF	TGTGCCATCAGAGGGACAGGGGGGAACACTGAAGCTTTCTTT
TRBD1	TRBV7-2	TRBJ1-2	NA	CASSSRDSGIYGYTF	TGTGCCAGCAGCTCCCGGGACAGCGGAATATATGGCTACACCTTC
TRBD1	TRBV19	TRBJ2-5	NA	CASMDRLQETQYF	TGTGCCAGTATGGACAGGCTCCAAGAGACCCAGTACTTC
NA	TRBV5-1	TRBJ1-1	NA	CASRKRENTEAFF	TGCGCCAGCCGCAAGCGGGAGAACACTGAAGCTTTCTTT
NA	TRBV19	TRBJ1-6	NA	CASSWGRGQSLHF	TGTGCCAGTAGTTGGGGGAGGGGACAATCCCTCCACTTT
NA	TRBV21-1	TRBJ1-2	NA	CASSIKSGGYTF	TGTGCCAGCAGCATAAAATCGGGTGGCTACACCTTC
TRBD1	TRBV7-9	TRBJ1-6	NA	CASSYLHRGQRSPLHF	TGTGCCAGCAGCTATCTACACAGGGGGCAAAGATCACCCCTCCACTTT
NA	TRBV10-3	TRBJ1-2	NA	CATSARLGYGYTF	TGTGCCACGTCCGCGAGGTTAGGCTATGGCTACACCTTC
NA	TRBV28	TRBJ1-1	NA	CASSVYRVTEAFF	TGTGCCAGCAGTGTGTACAGGGTCACTGAAGCTTTCTTT
NA	TRBV18	TRBJ2-2	NA	CASSPTGGDTGELFF	TGTGCCAGCTCACCTACAGGGGGGGACACCGGGGAGCTGTTTTTT
NA	TRBV5-6	TRBJ2-4	NA	CASSLVSLAKNIQYF	TGTGCCAGCAGCTTGGTTAGCCTAGCCAAAAACATTCAGTACTTC
NA	TRBV11-3	TRBJ2-7	NA	CASSLMAGRSYEQYF	TGTGCCAGCAGCTTAATGGCAGGCCGCTCCTACGAGCAGTACTTC
TRBD1	TRBV5-4	TRBJ1-1	NA	CASRNFPGTGGSEAFF	TGTGCCAGCAGAAATTTCCCGGGGACAGGGGGTAGTGAAGCTTTCTTT
TRBD2	TRBV6-1	TRBJ2-3	few	CASRSGLAGTDTQYF	TGTGCCAGCAGATCCGGACTAGCGGGCACAGATACGCAGTATTTT
NA	TRBV7-9	TRBJ1-2	few	CASSQISNYGYTF	TGTGCCAGCAGCCAGATATCCAACTATGGCTACACCTTC
TRBD2	TRBV6-5	TRBJ2-5	NA	CASRLSGRAPETQYF	TGTGCCAGCAGGCTTAGCGGGAGGGCCCCAGAGACCCAGTACTTC
TRBD1	TRBV27	TRBJ2-4	NA	CASSLGQGVDIQYF	TGTGCCAGCAGTTTAGGTCAGGGGGTAGACATTCAGTACTTC
NA	TRBV9	TRBJ2-1	NA	CASSVIPARTNNEQFF	TGTGCCAGCAGCGTAATCCCAGCGAGAACTAACAATGAGCAGTTCTTC
NA	TRBV29-1	TRBJ1-1	NA	CSVARRTENTEAFF	TGCAGCGTAGCCCGTCGGACAGAAAACACTGAAGCTTTCTTT
NA	TRBV5-1	TRBJ2-5	NA	CASSPENRVQETQYF	TGCGCCAGCAGCCCCGAGAACAGGGTCCAAGAGACCCAGTACTTC
TRBD1	TRBV14	TRBJ1-1	NA	CASSQERQGSEAFF	TGTGCCAGCAGCCAAGAAAGACAGGGCAGCGAAGCTTTCTTT
NA	TRBV30	TRBJ1-4	NA	CAWTNTMGGGNEKLFF	TGTGCCTGGACTAATACTATGGGCGGAGGCAATGAAAAACTGTTTTTT
TRBD2	TRBV7-2	TRBJ2-7	NA	CASSVRLAGDYEQYF	TGTGCCAGCAGCGTTAGACTAGCGGGAGACTACGAGCAGTACTTC
NA	TRBV7-9	TRBJ1-4	NA	CASSPHALDRLNEKLFF	TGTGCCAGCAGCCCCCACGCCCTCGACAGACTCAATGAAAAGCTGTTTTTT
NA	TRBV6-6	TRBJ2-1	NA	CASISAGSYNEQFF	TGTGCCAGCATCAGTGCAGGTTCCTACAATGAGCAGTTCTTC
TRBD1	TRBV5-8	TRBJ2-7	NA	CASSQYGGQGYEQYF	TGTGCCAGCAGCCAATACGGAGGACAGGGATACGAGCAGTACTTC
NA	TRBV7-9	TRBJ1-1	NA	CASSGDRNTEAFF	TGTGCCAGCAGCGGCGACAGGAACACTGAAGCTTTCTTT
NA	TRBV5-4	TRBJ2-7	NA	CASSLGQDPYEQYF	TGTGCCAGCAGCTTGGGACAGGACCCTTACGAGCAGTACTTC
TRBD1	TRBV7-9	TRBJ1-5	NA	CASSSRDRVQPQHF	TGTGCCAGCAGCTCTCGGGACAGGGTTCAGCCCCAGCATTTT
NA	TRBV9	TRBJ1-1	NA	CASSVDSLMNTEAFF	TGTGCCAGCAGCGTCGACAGCCTAATGAACACTGAAGCTTTCTTT
TRBD1	TRBV30	TRBJ2-2	NA	CAWSRDSTGELFF	TGTGCCTGGTCCCGGGACAGCACCGGGGAGCTGTTTTTT